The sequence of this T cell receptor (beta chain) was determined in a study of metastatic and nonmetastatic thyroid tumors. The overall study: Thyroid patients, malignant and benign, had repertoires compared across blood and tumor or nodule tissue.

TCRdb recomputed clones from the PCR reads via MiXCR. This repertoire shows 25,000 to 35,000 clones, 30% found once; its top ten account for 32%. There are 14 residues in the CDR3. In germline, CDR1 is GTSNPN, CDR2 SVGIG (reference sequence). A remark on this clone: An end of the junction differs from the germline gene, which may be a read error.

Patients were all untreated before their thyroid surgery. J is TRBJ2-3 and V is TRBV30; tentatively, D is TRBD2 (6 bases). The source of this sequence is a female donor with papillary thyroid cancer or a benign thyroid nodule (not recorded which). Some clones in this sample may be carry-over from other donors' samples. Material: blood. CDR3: CAWSLGGATDTQSF. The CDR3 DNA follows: TGTGCCTGGAGTCTAGGAGGGGCGACAGATACGCAGTCTTTT.